One and the same sample provided the 9 T cell receptor beta chains below, sequenced in a study of shared clonotypes between healthy human individuals. Cells designated naive CD8 were CD45RO-negative and were positively selected for CCR7, with terminally differentiated effector memory CD45RA+ cells excluded. Only in-frame clones appear in the TCRdb table, and some are missing; sequencing was by immunoSEQ multiplex PCR. The table records 2 million to 2.5 million clones, 85% to 95% of them present only once. Sequenced: naive CD8+ T cells from PBMCs. The origin of the receptors is a man aged 18 to 30 in good health. Some clones in this sample may be carry-over from other donors' samples.

This clone was recorded only once. The genes are TRBV29-1 and TRBJ2-7; a weak D match, TRBD2 (5 bases). V gave up 7 bases and J gave up 6 bases, with 16 bases separating them. Germline V CDR1 and CDR2: SQVTM, ANQGSEA. This CDR3 comprises 12 residues. CDR3 protein: CSAPSDAGEQYF. The CDR3, as DNA: TGCAGCGCCCCATCGGACGCGGGCGAGCAGTACTTC.

The chain is built from TRBV10-1 and TRBJ1-5, with 10 bases aligning to TRBD1. This CDR3 is built from 17 residues. With V trimmed by 3 bases and J by 3 bases, 8 bases remained unmatched. Germline V lookup: CDR1 WNHNN, CDR2 SYGVQD (reference sequence). The CDR3 loop reads CASSEPRTGGDNQPQHF. The CDR3 DNA is TGCGCCAGCAGTGAACCCCGGACAGGGGGGGACAATCAGCCCCAGCATTTT.

This chain joins TRBV16 and TRBJ2-7; 7 bases line up with TRBD2. The J segment lost 9 bases and the V segment lost 0 bases, leaving 5 bases of the junction unmatched. CDR3 length: 13 amino acids. Germline CDR1 reads KGHSY; CDR2 reads FQNENV. CDR3: CASSQSAGRAQYF. The CDR3 bases are TGTGCCAGCAGCCAATCGGCGGGGAGGGCGCAGTACTTC.

CDR3 DNA: TGTGCCAGCCGCTTCGGGTCTGGAAACACCATATATTTT. Residues: CASRFGSGNTIYF. The J gene is TRBJ1-3, the V gene TRBV25-1; D is uncertain. The CDR3 is made up of 13 amino acids. V lost 8 bases and J 1 base, leaving 9 bases between the germline ends. In germline, CDR1 is MGHDK, CDR2 SYGVNS.

This chain connects TRBV7-9 to TRBJ1-1; D call uncertain. Germline assignment: CDR1 SEHNR and CDR2 FQNEAQ (reference sequence). V lost 1 base to trimming and J lost 4 bases, with 7 bases between them. The CDR3 spans 13 residues. The CDR3 protein is CASSLGYGTEAFF. The CDR3 DNA sequence: TGTGCCAGCAGCTTAGGGTACGGCACTGAAGCTTTCTTT. Full variable domain (missing parts from reference TRBV7-9 and TRBJ1-1): DTGVSQNPRHKITKRGQNVTFRCDPISEHNRLYWYRQTLGQGPEFLTYFQNEAQLEKSRLLSDRFSAERPKGSFSTLEIQRTEQGDSAMYLCASSLGYGTEAFFGQGTRLTVV.

A remark on this clone: Within the sample, other DNA sequences also encode this same CDR3. The chain links TRBV11-2 to TRBJ2-7; D is possibly TRBD2 (6 bases). Germline CDR1 SGHAT, CDR2 FQNNGV. The CDR3 runs to 13 residues. Trimming took off 3 bases at V and 0 bases at J, with 6 bases between the two ends. CDR3 DNA: TGTGCCAGCAGCTTTAGCGGCTCCTACGAGCAGTACTTC. Residues: CASSFSGSYEQYF.

This chain connects TRBV14 to TRBJ1-1; 8 bases agree with TRBD1. V shed 0 bases, J shed 7 bases, and the junction held 7 bases outside the gene matches. This CDR3 has 15 amino acids. CDR1 and CDR2 (germline): SGHDN, FVKESK. CDR3 amino acids: CASSQDDRGPIEAFF. The CDR3 DNA follows: TGTGCCAGCAGCCAAGATGACAGGGGTCCTATTGAAGCTTTCTTT. Full variable domain (rest looked up from reference TRBV14 and TRBJ1-1): EAGVTQFPSHSVIEKGQTVTLRCDPISGHDNLYWYRRVMGKEIKFLLHFVKESKQDESGMPNNRFLAERTGGTYSTLKVQPAELEDSGVYFCASSQDDRGPIEAFFGQGTRLTVV.

This rearrangement joins TRBV21-1 to TRBJ2-7; whether TRBD2, the table's D call, matches the DNA was not checked. TRBV21-1 is described as a pseudogene. The CDR3 has 13 amino acids. For the CDR3, the DNA is TGTGCTCCCCGGCCCGGAGGCTCCTACGAGCAGTACTTC. This codes for CAPRPGGSYEQYF.

The V gene is TRBV6-5, the J gene TRBJ2-5; 10 positions match TRBD1. This CDR3 has 14 residues. J lost 5 bases, V lost 8 bases, and 8 bases had no gene match. The V gene's germline CDR1 is MNHEY and CDR2 SVGAGI. This CDR3 reads CASGGQGDGETQYF. CDR3 sequence (DNA): TGTGCCAGCGGCGGACAGGGGGATGGGGAGACCCAGTACTTC.